This T cell receptor (beta chain) was recorded in a study of shared clonotypes between healthy human individuals. TCRdb's copy holds only in-frame clones and misses some; the assay was immunoSEQ multiplex PCR. The repertoire holds about 2,100,000 clones, with more than 85% as singletons. CD45RO-negative CD8 cells positively selected for CCR7 made up the naive population, which excluded terminally differentiated effector memory CD45RA+ cells. The V segment lost 6 bases and the J segment 9 bases; nucleotides outside the gene matches: 9. The CDR3 sequence is 14 residues long. Germline V gives CDR1 MDHEN, CDR2 SYDVKM.

The sequence was obtained from a young man in good health. Some clones in this sample may be carry-over from other donors' samples. The rearrangement uses TRBV28 and TRBJ2-1, with TRBD1 matching over 9 bases. The material sequenced was naive CD8+ T cells from PBMCs. This CDR3 reads CASRIQGATSEQFF. For the CDR3, the DNA is TGTGCCAGCAGGATACAGGGGGCTACTAGTGAGCAGTTCTTC. Complete variable domain (other parts from reference TRBV28 and TRBJ2-1): DVKVTQSSRYLVKRTGEKVFLECVQDMDHENMFWYRQDPGLGLRLIYFSYDVKMKEKGDIPEGYSVSREKKERFSLILESASTNQTSMYLCASRIQGATSEQFFGPGTRLTVL.